This T cell receptor (beta chain) was observed in a study of T cells expressing NK-cell markers. Study summary: One of eight sequenced donors was HCMV-seronegative; the other seven were seropositive. Study results and limitations: Each of about six donors carried dominant NKG2C+ clonotypes accounting for about 1.0-7.0% of CD8+ T cells.

Regarding this clonotype: Its antigen remains unidentified.

TCRdb reprocessed the 5' RACE reads; each CDR3 protein has one entry and no DNA is given. This sample's table has roughly 350,000 distinct CDR3 sequences. Germline V gene lookup returns CDR1 KGHSH and CDR2 LQKENI. This CDR3 has 16 amino acids. The rearrangement links TRBV18 to TRBJ1-1; TCRdb gives TRBD1 as the D gene, but with no DNA this cannot be confirmed. The material sequenced was blood T cells: a sorted CD56 or NKG2C T cell subset, CD4+ or CD8+ T cells, or bulk PBMC T cells (not recorded which). The sequence derives from a man aged 18 to 69 in good health. The CDR3 here is CASSPRTGGVNTEAFF.